This record covers a single TCR beta chain. Its cognate antigen is unknown. It was from whole blood, with no T cell sorting, that total RNA was isolated. This entry belongs to a study of monozygotic twins with inflammatory bowel disease. Whole-study results and caveats: By inverse Simpson index, TCRbeta diversity was lower in IBD patients than in healthy co-twins. Relative to healthy twins, IBD patients had fewer clonotypes in common with others, a gap that was especially apparent with disease activity. Differing immunosuppressive treatments may have added variability to patient repertoires.

This CDR3 comprises 16 residues. Germline V gives CDR1 LGHNA, CDR2 YSLEER. After re-calling the 5' RACE reads, TCRdb lists one entry per CDR3 protein, DNA absent. The sample data list approximately 400,000 distinct CDR3 sequences. The chain links TRBV4-3 to TRBJ2-5; checking the TCRdb D call of TRBD1 is not possible without DNA. This sequence was found in a human donor with ulcerative colitis or Crohn's disease, or a healthy co-twin of an affected twin (not recorded which). Sequencing was carried out using blood. The CDR3 here is CASSQEGTGVRETQYF.